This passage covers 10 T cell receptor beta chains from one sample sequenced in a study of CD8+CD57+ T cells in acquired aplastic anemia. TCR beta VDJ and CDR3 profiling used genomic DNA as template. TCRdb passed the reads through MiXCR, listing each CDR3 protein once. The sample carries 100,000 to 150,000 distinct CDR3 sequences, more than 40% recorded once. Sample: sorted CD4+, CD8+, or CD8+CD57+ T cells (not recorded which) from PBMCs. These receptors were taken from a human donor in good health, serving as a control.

The CDR3 nucleotides read TGTGCCAGCAGTTACATGGCTAGCGGGGACTACGAGCAGTACTTC. Its protein is CASSYMASGDYEQYF. The chain couples TRBV7-8 to TRBJ2-7; 9 bases map to TRBD2. V dropped 6 bases and J dropped 3; count of bases not matched to a gene: 9. The CDR3 runs to 15 residues. The V gene's germline CDR1 is SGHVS and CDR2 FQNEAQ.

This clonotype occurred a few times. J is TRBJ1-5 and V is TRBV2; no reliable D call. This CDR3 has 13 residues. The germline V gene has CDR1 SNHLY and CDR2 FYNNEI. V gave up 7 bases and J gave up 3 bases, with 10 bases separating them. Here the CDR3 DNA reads TGTGCCAGCACACAGTCCAACAATCAGCCCCAGCATTTT. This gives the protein CASTQSNNQPQHF.

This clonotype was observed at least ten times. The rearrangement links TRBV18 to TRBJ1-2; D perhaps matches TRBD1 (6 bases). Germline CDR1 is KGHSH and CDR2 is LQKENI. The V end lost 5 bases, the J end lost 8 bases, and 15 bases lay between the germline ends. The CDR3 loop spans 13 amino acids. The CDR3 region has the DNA TGTGCCAGCTCAACCGGACAGAGTGACGGCTACACCTTC. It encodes CASSTGQSDGYTF.

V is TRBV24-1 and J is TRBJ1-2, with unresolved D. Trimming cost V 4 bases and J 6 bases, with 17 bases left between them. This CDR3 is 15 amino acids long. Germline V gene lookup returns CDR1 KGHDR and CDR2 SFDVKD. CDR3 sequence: CATSDPVHGDDGYTF. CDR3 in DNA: TGTGCCACCAGTGACCCCGTCCACGGTGATGATGGCTACACCTTC.

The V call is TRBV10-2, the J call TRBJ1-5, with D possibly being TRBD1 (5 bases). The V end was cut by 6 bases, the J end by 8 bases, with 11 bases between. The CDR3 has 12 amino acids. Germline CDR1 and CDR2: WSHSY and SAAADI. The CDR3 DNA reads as TGCGCCAGCAGGAAGGGGACCGAGCCCCAGCATTTT. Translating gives CASRKGTEPQHF.

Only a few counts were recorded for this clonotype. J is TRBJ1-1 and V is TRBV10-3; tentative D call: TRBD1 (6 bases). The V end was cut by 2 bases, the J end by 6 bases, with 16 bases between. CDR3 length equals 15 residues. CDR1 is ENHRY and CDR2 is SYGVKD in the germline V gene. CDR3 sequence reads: CAISERTTGSAEAFF. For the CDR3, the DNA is TGTGCCATCAGTGAGCGCACCACAGGGTCCGCTGAAGCTTTCTTT.

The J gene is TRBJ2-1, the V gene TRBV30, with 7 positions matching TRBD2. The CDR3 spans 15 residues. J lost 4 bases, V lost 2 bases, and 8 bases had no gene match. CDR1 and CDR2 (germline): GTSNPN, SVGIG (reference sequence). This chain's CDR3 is CAWSLTGTTYNEQFF. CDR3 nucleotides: TGTGCCTGGAGTCTCACCGGGACTACGTACAATGAGCAGTTCTTC.

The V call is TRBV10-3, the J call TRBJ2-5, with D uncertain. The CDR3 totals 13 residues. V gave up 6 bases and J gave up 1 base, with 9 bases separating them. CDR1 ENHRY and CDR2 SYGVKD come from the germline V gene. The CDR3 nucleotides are TGTGCCATCAGCGCATCGGTCCAAGAGACCCAGTACTTC. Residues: CAISASVQETQYF.

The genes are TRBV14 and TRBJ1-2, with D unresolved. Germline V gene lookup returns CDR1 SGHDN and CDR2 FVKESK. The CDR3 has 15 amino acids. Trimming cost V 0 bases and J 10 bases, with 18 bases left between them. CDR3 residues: CASSQDLARMEAYTF. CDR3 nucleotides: TGTGCCAGCAGCCAAGATCTCGCACGTATGGAAGCCTACACCTTC.

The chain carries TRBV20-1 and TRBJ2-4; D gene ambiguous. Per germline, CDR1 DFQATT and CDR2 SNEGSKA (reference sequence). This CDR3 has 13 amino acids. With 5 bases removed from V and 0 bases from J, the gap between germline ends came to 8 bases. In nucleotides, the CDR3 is TGCAGTGCTGGGCGTTTAGCCAAAAACATTCAGTACTTC. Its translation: CSAGRLAKNIQYF.